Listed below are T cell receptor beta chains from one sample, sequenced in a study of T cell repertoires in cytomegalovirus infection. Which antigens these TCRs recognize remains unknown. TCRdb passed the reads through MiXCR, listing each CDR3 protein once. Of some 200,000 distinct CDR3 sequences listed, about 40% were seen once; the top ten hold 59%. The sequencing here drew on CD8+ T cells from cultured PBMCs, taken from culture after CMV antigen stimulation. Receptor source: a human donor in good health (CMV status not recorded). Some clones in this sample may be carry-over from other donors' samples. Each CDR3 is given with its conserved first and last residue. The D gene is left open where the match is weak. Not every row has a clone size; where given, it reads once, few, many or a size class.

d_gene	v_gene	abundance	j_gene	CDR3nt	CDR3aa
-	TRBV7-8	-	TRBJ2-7	TGTGCCAGCAGCCGAAGGGACGGCCGCGAGCAGTACTTC	CASSRRDGREQYF
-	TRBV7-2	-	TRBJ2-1	TGTGCCAGCAGCTGGGGCTATGAGCAGTTCTTC	CASSWGYEQFF
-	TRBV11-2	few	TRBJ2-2	TGTGCCAGCAGCTCAGAGTGGGGGGCGCTGGGCGGGGAGCTGTTTTTT	CASSSEWGALGGELFF
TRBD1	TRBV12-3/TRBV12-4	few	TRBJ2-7	TGTGCCAGCAGTCCCGGGACAGCCACCTACGAGCAGTACTTC	CASSPGTATYEQYF
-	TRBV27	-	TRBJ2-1	TGTGCCAGCAGTTTATCGGGTCTCTCCTACAATGAGCAGTTCTTC	CASSLSGLSYNEQFF
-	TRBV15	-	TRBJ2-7	TGTGCCACCAGCAGGACCTTTGCAACCGAGCAGTACTTC	CATSRTFATEQYF
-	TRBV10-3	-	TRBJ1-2	TGTGCCATCAGTTCGGCCATGACTGATGGCTACACCTTC	CAISSAMTDGYTF
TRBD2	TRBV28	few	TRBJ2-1	TGTGCCAGTATCGGACTAGCGGGAGGGCCGTACAATGAGCAGTTCTTC	CASIGLAGGPYNEQFF
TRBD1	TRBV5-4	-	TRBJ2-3	TGTGCCAGCAGCTTTGGGACAGGTAGCACAGATACGCAGTATTTT	CASSFGTGSTDTQYF
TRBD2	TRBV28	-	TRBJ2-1	TGTGCCAGCAGTACCTTGGGACTAGCGGGAGCGGATGAGCAGTTCTTC	CASSTLGLAGADEQFF
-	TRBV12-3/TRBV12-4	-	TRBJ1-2	TGTGCCAGCAGTTTTGGGGGCTTAAATGGCTACGCCTTC	CASSFGGLNGYAF
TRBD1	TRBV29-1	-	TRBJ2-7	TGCAGCGTTGAAGATCAAGTAGTAGGACAGGGGAGAACGGAGTACTTC	CSVEDQVVGQGRTEYF
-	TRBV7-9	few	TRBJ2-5	TGTGCCAGCAGCCCTCCCCTCGGGCCGCAAGAGACCCAGTACTTC	CASSPPLGPQETQYF
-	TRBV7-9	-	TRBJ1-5	TGTGCCAGCAGCCCCGAAGGGTTCCACCAGCCCCAGCATTTT	CASSPEGFHQPQHF
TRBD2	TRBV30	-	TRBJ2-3	TGTGCCTGGAGTGTACTTAGGGACTACCGGGAGCTTAACACAGATACGCAGTATTTT	CAWSVLRDYRELNTDTQYF